The 10 T cell receptor beta chains below come from one sample, sequenced in a study of T-cell reconstitution after alpha-beta-depleted transplantation in children. TCRbeta library preparation incorporated unique molecular identifiers. TCRdb used MiXCR to reprocess the PCR reads, holding one entry per CDR3 protein. The table includes a few hundred thousand distinct CDR3 sequences, 10% detected once. This specimen was PBMCs, taken before TCRalphabeta/CD19-depleted stem cell transplant. The receptor set was obtained from a boy in the first two years of life with acute myeloid leukemia, due to receive a stem cell transplant.

The gene calls are TRBV27 and TRBJ2-3; D is undetermined. V was shortened by 5 bases and J by 1 base, with 13 bases between the two germline ends. From germline, CDR1 is MNHEY and CDR2 SMNVEV (reference sequence). The CDR3 is 15 amino acids. The DNA for the CDR3 is TGTGCCAGCAGTCTGAGTAGTGATCGCACAGATACGCAGTATTTT. Its translation is CASSLSSDRTDTQYF.

This clonotype was seen ten or more times. The chain employs TRBV5-1 and TRBJ2-5; 12 nucleotides match TRBD2. There are 17 residues in the CDR3. CDR1 is SGHRS, CDR2 YFSETQ, per germline. With V trimmed by 0 bases and J by 4 bases, 7 bases remained unmatched. CDR3 protein: CASSLGGLAGTRETQYF. Written as DNA, the CDR3 is TGCGCCAGCAGCTTGGGAGGACTAGCGGGGACAAGAGAGACCCAGTACTTC.

This clonotype has a count of ten or more. The junction shows a germline mismatch at one end, possibly a read error. V gene TRBV13 combines with J gene TRBJ2-1, with 13 nucleotides matching TRBD2. The CDR3 spans 14 residues. Germline CDR1 is PRHDT and CDR2 is FYEKMQ (reference sequence). CDR3 loop: CASSSGLAGVQAVF. For the CDR3, the DNA is TGTGCCAGCAGCTCCGGACTAGCGGGAGTCCAAGCGGTCTTC.

This clonotype showed up many times. The V gene is TRBV5-6, the J gene TRBJ1-5, with D perhaps matching TRBD1 (5 bases). Looked up from germline, CDR1 is SGHDT and CDR2 is YYEEEE. The CDR3 runs 15 residues. Trimming cost V 2 bases and J 3 bases, with 12 bases left between them. CDR3 coding DNA: TGTGCCAGCAGCTTAGGGACGGCCTTCAATCAGCCCCAGCATTTT. Amino acids: CASSLGTAFNQPQHF.

In its sample, this clonotype was seen many times. The gene calls are TRBV28 and TRBJ1-1, with 8 bases matching TRBD1. The CDR3 extends over 16 amino acids. The V gene's germline CDR1 is MDHEN and CDR2 SYDVKM. Germline trimming cut 5 bases from V and 4 bases from J; bases unmatched to any gene: 12. The DNA of the CDR3 is TGTGCCAGCAGTCCTTACCGGGACAGGTATTTCACTGAAGCTTTCTTT. Residues: CASSPYRDRYFTEAFF. Full variable domain (rest looked up from reference TRBV28 and TRBJ1-1): DVKVTQSSRYLVKRTGEKVFLECVQDMDHENMFWYRQDPGLGLRLIYFSYDVKMKEKGDIPEGYSVSREKKERFSLILESASTNQTSMYLCASSPYRDRYFTEAFFGQGTRLTVV.

This clonotype was seen ten or more times. The genes are TRBV6-2 or TRBV6-3 and TRBJ2-7; 8 bases fit TRBD2. Unmatched junction bases numbered 13, after V lost 3 bases and J lost 3 bases. The CDR3 is made up of 17 amino acids. The V gene's germline CDR1 is MNHEY and CDR2 SVGEGT. Here the CDR3 DNA reads TGTGCCAGCAGTTATCCGAGGACGGCGGGAGGTAACTACGAGCAGTACTTC. Amino acid sequence: CASSYPRTAGGNYEQYF.

This clonotype was counted at least ten times. The rearrangement uses TRBV20-1 and TRBJ1-2; D not resolved. The V gene's germline CDR1 is DFQATT and CDR2 SNEGSKA (reference sequence). Trimming took 3 bases from V and 4 from J, leaving 12 bases between them. The CDR3 spans 13 residues. CDR3 sequence: CSASPRPGYGYTF. In DNA, the CDR3 is TGCAGTGCTAGCCCTCGGCCGGGCTATGGCTACACCTTC.

This clonotype was picked up many times. This sequence joins TRBV10-3 and TRBJ1-5; 11 bases map to TRBD1. Trimming removed 6 bases from V and 4 bases from J; junction bases left unmatched: 2. Germline-derived CDR1 and CDR2 are ENHRY and SYGVKD. This CDR3 has 14 amino acids. CDR3 loop: CAISGQGANQPQHF. CDR3 bases: TGTGCCATCAGCGGACAGGGGGCAAATCAGCCCCAGCATTTT.

This chain joins TRBV11-3 and TRBJ2-5; D uncertain. The V gene's germline CDR1 is SGHNT and CDR2 YENEEA. CDR3 length: 12 residues. Deletions cut 0 bases from V and 7 bases from J, with 6 bases between. The CDR3 DNA reads TGTGCCAGCAGCTTAGATCAGAGGACCCAGTACTTC. Its translation: CASSLDQRTQYF.

This clonotype was picked up many times. This chain uses TRBV19 with TRBJ2-7; no definite D call. Trimming removed 5 bases from V and 3 bases from J, with 11 bases in between. Germline lookup yields CDR1 LNHDA and CDR2 SQIVND (reference sequence). The CDR3 sequence is 13 residues long. The CDR3 DNA reads TGTGCCAGTAGTCCCGGGTCACACTACGAGCAGTACTTC. Its protein is CASSPGSHYEQYF. Full variable domain (missing parts from reference TRBV19 and TRBJ2-7): DGGITQSPKYLFRKEGQNVTLSCEQNLNHDAMYWYRQDPGQGLRLIYYSQIVNDFQKGDIAEGYSVSREKKESFPLTVTSAQKNPTAFYLCASSPGSHYEQYFGPGTRLTVT.